The 28 T cell receptor beta chains given below trace back to one sample, sequenced in a study of blood T cells in healthy people across ages. Sample-barcoded 5' priming and a J-beta primer mix drove a second PCR of roughly 6 to 12 cycles. In TCRdb, the 5' RACE reads were re-called with MiXCR into one record per CDR3 protein. The repertoire holds roughly 1,300,000 distinct CDR3 sequences, with 55% to 75% as singletons. Specimen: blood. These receptors all come from a man aged 18 to 30 in good health.

The chain joins TRBV11-2 to TRBJ2-5, with D perhaps given as TRBD1 or TRBD2 (5 bases each). The V gene lost 2 bases and the J gene lost 7 bases, with 17 bases spanning the gap. The CDR3 sequence is 15 residues long. In germline, CDR1 is SGHAT, CDR2 FQNNGV. CDR3 sequence: CASSLRTGTGGTQYF. CDR3 nucleotide sequence: TGTGCCAGCAGCTTAAGGACCGGGACGGGTGGGACCCAGTACTTC.

This chain connects TRBV30 to TRBJ2-5; D gene ambiguous. Trimming cost V 3 bases and J 2 bases, with 10 bases left between them. CDR1 is GTSNPN and CDR2 is SVGIG in the germline V gene (reference sequence). The CDR3 has 13 residues. This CDR3 is CAWSVRQQETQYF. The CDR3 DNA sequence: TGTGCCTGGAGCGTCCGGCAGCAAGAGACCCAGTACTTC.

The genes are TRBV27 and TRBJ2-1; the match to TRBD2 covers 8 bases. The germline CDR1 and CDR2 sequences are MNHEY and SMNVEV (reference sequence). The CDR3 contains 15 residues. After removal of 0 bases from V and 4 bases from J, the junction contained 2 bases not matched to a gene. The CDR3 DNA sequence: TGTGCCAGCAGTTTATCGCGGGAGGTTTACAATGAGCAGTTCTTC. As protein: CASSLSREVYNEQFF.

The V call is TRBV20-1, the J call TRBJ2-1, with TRBD1 as a possible D gene (5 bases). The CDR3 is 13 amino acids. Germline V lookup: CDR1 DFQATT, CDR2 SNEGSKA (reference sequence). V was cut by 0 bases and J by 12 bases, with 15 bases left in between. This CDR3 is CSARESSRGRQFF. DNA of the CDR3: TGCAGTGCTAGAGAATCCAGTAGGGGAAGGCAGTTCTTC.

V is TRBV20-1 and J is TRBJ2-3, with D perhaps TRBD2 (6 bases). The CDR3 totals 11 residues. Germline values: CDR1 DFQATT, CDR2 SNEGSKA (reference sequence). V was clipped by 6 bases and J by 6 bases, with 10 bases between them. CDR3 DNA sequence: TGCAGTGCAACTGGGGGGGATACGCAGTATTTT. Translated: CSATGGDTQYF.

This chain uses TRBV12-3 or TRBV12-4 with TRBJ2-7; D possibly corresponds to TRBD1 (6 bases). The last part of the DNA fits TRBJ2-5 better; the J call may be wrong. The CDR3 extends over 13 amino acids. In DNA, the CDR3 is TGTGCCAGCAGGCAACAGGGTCTAGAGACCCAGTACTTC. Protein: CASRQQGLETQYF.

This clonotype came up once. This chain uses TRBV4-3 with TRBJ2-3, with D unclear. Germline assignment: CDR1 LGHNA and CDR2 YSLEER. The ends were cut back, 2 bases at V and 3 bases at J, with 6 bases in the middle. The CDR3 length is 13 residues. The CDR3 nucleotides are TGCGCCAGCAGCCAATCGGAAACAGATACGCAGTATTTT. Its translation: CASSQSETDTQYF.

The chain recombines TRBV11-2 with TRBJ2-4, with D perhaps TRBD2 (6 bases). Matching the DNA end better, TRBJ2-7 makes the J call doubtful. The CDR3 length is 18 residues. The germline CDR1 and CDR2 sequences are SGHAT and FQNNGV. In DNA form, the CDR3 reads TGTGCCAGCAGCTTAGACAGGGCGGCCGCTAGCGTGCCCTACGAGCAGTACTTC. Protein: CASSLDRAAASVPYEQYF.

This clonotype has a handful of counts. V usage is TRBV30 and J usage is TRBJ2-7, with 9 bases fitting TRBD1. V dropped 2 bases and J dropped 3; count of bases not matched to a gene: 2. The germline gives CDR1 GTSNPN, CDR2 SVGIG (reference sequence). The CDR3 has 13 residues. The CDR3: CAWSQTGGYEQYF. CDR3 coding DNA: TGTGCCTGGAGTCAGACAGGGGGCTACGAGCAGTACTTC.

This chain connects TRBV7-9 to TRBJ2-3; D gene ambiguous. The V and J ends lost 5 bases and 2 bases respectively, with 8 bases between them. The germline V gene encodes CDR1 SEHNR and CDR2 FQNEAQ (reference sequence). The CDR3 spans 13 residues. CDR3 nucleotide sequence: TGTGCCAGCAGCGCTTATCACACAGATACGCAGTATTTT. It specifies CASSAYHTDTQYF.

The chain joins TRBV11-3 to TRBJ2-5; TRBD2 might be the D (5 bases). CDR1 and CDR2 from the germline V gene are SGHNT and YENEEA. This CDR3 is 15 amino acids long. Trimming shortened V by 5 bases and J by 11 bases, and 24 bases separated the two germline ends. The CDR3 DNA reads TGTGCCAGCAGCCCGTCCGGGGTCGGCTACAATGAGCAGTACTTC. As protein: CASSPSGVGYNEQYF. Using reference TRBV11-3 and TRBJ2-5 for the parts outside the CDR3, the full variable domain is EAGVVQSPRYKIIEKKQPVAFWCNPISGHNTLYWYLQNLGQGPELLIRYENEEAVDDSQLPKDRFSAERLKGVDSTLKIQPAELGDSAVYLCASSPSGVGYNEQYFGPGTRLLVL.

This chain connects TRBV12-3 or TRBV12-4 to TRBJ2-5; a possible D gene is TRBD2 (5 bases). The CDR3 length is 14 residues. V was cut by 7 bases and J by 3 bases, with 15 bases left in between. The CDR3 loop is CASTRLRDEETQYF. Written as DNA, the CDR3 is TGTGCCAGCACCCGTCTGAGGGATGAAGAGACCCAGTACTTC.

The rearrangement uses TRBV6-1 and TRBJ1-2; no clear D. V lost 5 bases and J lost 6, with 13 bases in between. Germline V gives CDR1 MNHNS, CDR2 SASEGT. The CDR3 loop spans 13 amino acids. CDR3 protein: CASSSTSADGYTF. The DNA of the CDR3 is TGTGCCAGCAGTTCCACTTCAGCGGATGGCTACACCTTC.

The genes are TRBV6-6 and TRBJ2-7; the D is unclear. The CDR3 spans 13 residues. Germline V lookup: CDR1 MNHNY, CDR2 SVGAGI (reference sequence). The ends were cut back, 0 bases at V and 6 bases at J, with 9 bases in the middle. The CDR3 loop reads CASSYSRVGEQYF. The CDR3 region has the DNA TGTGCCAGCAGTTACTCGAGAGTCGGCGAGCAGTACTTC.

This chain joins TRBV5-1 and TRBJ2-1, with 11 bases that match TRBD2. Per germline, CDR1 SGHRS and CDR2 YFSETQ. The CDR3 runs 18 residues. J gave up 4 bases and V 0 bases, and 9 bases lay outside the gene matches. Here the CDR3 reads CASSLGASGRSDYNEQFF. The CDR3 nucleotides read TGCGCCAGCAGCTTGGGAGCTAGCGGGAGGTCCGATTACAATGAGCAGTTCTTC.

This clonotype was found a few times. The chain recombines TRBV4-3 with TRBJ2-2, with a weak D call TRBD2 (6 bases). Trimming took 4 bases from V and 0 from J, leaving 12 bases between them. This CDR3 contains 16 residues. Germline V gene data show CDR1 as LGHNA and CDR2 as YSLEER. The CDR3 loop is CASSPSGGTNTGELFF. CDR3 DNA sequence: TGCGCCAGCAGCCCCTCAGGAGGGACGAACACCGGGGAGCTGTTTTTT.

V and J are TRBV27 and TRBJ1-1, with D perhaps matching TRBD1 (5 bases). The germline V and J ends were trimmed by 2 bases and 2 bases, with 9 bases remaining between them. In germline, CDR1 is MNHEY, CDR2 SMNVEV (reference sequence). The CDR3 consists of 14 residues. The CDR3 region has the DNA TGTGCCAGCAGTTTAGCGTGGACAAACACTGAAGCTTTCTTT. As protein: CASSLAWTNTEAFF.

The chain couples TRBV29-1 to TRBJ1-2, with 9 positions matching TRBD1. Trimming took 8 bases from V and 0 from J; bases not matched to a gene: 4. The CDR3 covers 13 residues. CDR1 SQVTM and CDR2 ANQGSEA come from the germline V gene. Here the CDR3 reads CSSGTGTNYGYTF. The CDR3 DNA is TGCAGCTCAGGGACAGGGACTAACTATGGCTACACCTTC.

This clonotype was counted only a few times. V usage is TRBV27 and J usage is TRBJ2-1, with D possibly matching TRBD2 (7 bases). CDR1 is MNHEY, CDR2 SMNVEV, per germline (reference sequence). V was trimmed by 5 bases and J by 9 bases, leaving 17 bases between them. CDR3 length: 14 residues. CDR3 nucleotides: TGTGCCAGCAGTACTATTGGGGGGGCGCGTGAGCAGTTCTTC. Translating it yields CASSTIGGAREQFF.

The genes are TRBV28 and TRBJ1-4, with a weak D call TRBD1 (5 bases). The V and J ends lost 5 bases and 8 bases respectively, with 21 bases between them. Germline V gene sequence: CDR1 MDHEN, CDR2 SYDVKM. The length of the CDR3 is 16 residues. CDR3 nucleotides: TGTGCCAGCAGTCCCGCCTTTAGGGGAATAGAAGAAAAACTGTTTTTT. The encoded protein is CASSPAFRGIEEKLFF.

The V and J genes are TRBV7-8 and TRBJ2-7; TRBD2 matches 9 bases. Germline trimming cut 5 bases from V and 0 bases from J; bases unmatched to any gene: 5. The CDR3 length is 15 residues. Germline V gene sequence: CDR1 SGHVS, CDR2 FQNEAQ. CDR3 region: CASSEAGGTSYEQYF. The CDR3 bases are TGTGCCAGCAGCGAGGCGGGGGGGACCTCCTACGAGCAGTACTTC.

J is TRBJ2-7 and V is TRBV29-1; D is perhaps TRBD1 (5 bases). The CDR3 is made up of 17 amino acids. V was clipped by 0 bases and J by 1 base, with 19 bases between them. Germline V gene data show CDR1 as SQVTM and CDR2 as ANQGSEA. The DNA for the CDR3 is TGCAGCGTTGAAGACCCGAACTACCCAAGGGGATCCTACGAGCAGTACTTC. Translated: CSVEDPNYPRGSYEQYF.

CDR3 in DNA: TGTGCCACCAGCTTAGGGAGCTCCTACGAGCAGTACGTC. As protein: CATSLGSSYEQYV. This chain uses TRBV15 with TRBJ2-7; a possible D gene is TRBD2 (5 bases). CDR1 and CDR2 (germline): LNHNV, YYDKDF (reference sequence). Trimming removed 5 bases from V and 0 bases from J, with 8 bases in between. CDR3 length: 13 amino acids.

The V gene is TRBV7-2, the J gene TRBJ2-7; D remains unclear. Germline CDR1 SGHTA, CDR2 FQGNSA. This CDR3 is built from 13 residues. V was trimmed by 5 bases and J by 5 bases, leaving 13 bases between them. The CDR3 DNA reads TGTGCCAGCAGCCAACAGTTAGGAAACGAGCAGTACTTC. It translates to CASSQQLGNEQYF.

The chain employs TRBV7-9 and TRBJ2-5; TRBD2 matches at 10 bases. The last part of the DNA fits TRBJ2-7 better; the J call may be wrong. Germline V gene lookup returns CDR1 SEHNR and CDR2 FQNEAQ (reference sequence). The CDR3 contains 16 residues. The CDR3 region is CASSSGPSGRAYEQYF. The CDR3 nucleotides are TGTGCCAGCAGCTCGGGCCCGAGCGGGAGGGCCTACGAGCAGTACTTC.

Notes on this clonotype: Relative to the germline gene, one junction end is altered; a read error may explain this. The CDR3 protein is CASSSLGDRGSYEQYF. The DNA for the CDR3 is TGTGCCAGTAGTTCCCTGGGGGACAGGGGATCCTACGAGCAGTACTTC. The V gene is TRBV6-5, the J gene TRBJ2-7; 10 bases align to TRBD1. This CDR3 has 16 amino acids. Germline V gene data show CDR1 as MNHEY and CDR2 as SVGAGI.

In its sample, this clonotype was seen a few times. This chain connects TRBV7-9 to TRBJ2-3; 9 bases fit TRBD2. Germline loops: CDR1 SEHNR, CDR2 FQNEAQ (reference sequence). V shed 7 bases and J 7 bases; nucleotides not matched to a gene: 12. The CDR3 is 15 residues long. Here the CDR3 reads CASTDLGLAVYTQYF. CDR3 nucleotides: TGTGCCAGCACCGACCTGGGACTAGCAGTATATACGCAGTATTTT.

The chain combines TRBV27 with TRBJ2-5; TRBD2 agrees at 10 bases. The DNA end lines up better with TRBJ2-7; the J call may be wrong. The V gene's germline CDR1 is MNHEY and CDR2 SMNVEV (reference sequence). This CDR3 contains 15 residues. The CDR3 here is CASSPPLAGEHEQYF. Here the CDR3 DNA reads TGTGCCAGCAGTCCCCCGCTAGCGGGAGAGCACGAGCAGTACTTC.